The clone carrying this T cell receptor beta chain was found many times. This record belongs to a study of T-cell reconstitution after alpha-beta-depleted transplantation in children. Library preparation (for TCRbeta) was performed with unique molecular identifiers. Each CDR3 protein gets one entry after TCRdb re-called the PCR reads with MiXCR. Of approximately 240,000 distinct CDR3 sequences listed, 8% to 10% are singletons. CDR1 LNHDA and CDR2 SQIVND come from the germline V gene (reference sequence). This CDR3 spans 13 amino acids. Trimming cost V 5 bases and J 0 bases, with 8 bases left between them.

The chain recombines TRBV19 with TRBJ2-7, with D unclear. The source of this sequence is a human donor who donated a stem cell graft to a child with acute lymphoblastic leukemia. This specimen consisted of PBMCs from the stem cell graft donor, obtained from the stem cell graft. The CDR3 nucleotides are TGTGCCAGTAGTCTTCACAACTCCTACGAGCAGTACTTC. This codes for CASSLHNSYEQYF. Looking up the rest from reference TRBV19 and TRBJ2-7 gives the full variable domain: DGGITQSPKYLFRKEGQNVTLSCEQNLNHDAMYWYRQDPGQGLRLIYYSQIVNDFQKGDIAEGYSVSREKKESFPLTVTSAQKNPTAFYLCASSLHNSYEQYFGPGTRLTVT.